This TCR beta chain derives from a study of early T cells in non-severe SARS-CoV-2 infection (dated by TCRdb to the early 2020s). Context from the whole study: Bulk RNA from unsorted whole blood was used for TCR sequencing, so alpha and beta chains could not be paired.

Overall study outcomes, separate from this receptor: VDJdb matching was skewed toward anti-spike CD8 responses, so virus-specific expansions were likely underestimated and private and CD4 specificities were missed.

There are a few counts of this clonotype. Its antigen specificity is not known. Base qualities are not provided; no much larger clone lies one nucleotide away. Libraries were prepared through 5' RACE. TCRdb records NextSeq 500 as the sequencer. In the TCR library protocol, unique molecular identifiers were attached to individual cDNA molecules to correct for PCR bias and sequencing error. Both TCR alpha and beta chains were sequenced, and tight co-correlation was observed between alpha and beta sequence abundances in each sample. Processing in the source paper ran as follows. Decombinator V4 was used to perform V gene, J gene and CDR3 annotation of TCR sequences. Expanded TCRs were defined as changing significantly between any two time points under a Poisson model with p below 0.0001. TCR abundances were normalised to the total number of TCRs sequenced per sample and expressed as counts per million. MAIT TCRs were defined by TRAV1-2 paired with TRAJ12, TRAJ20 or TRAJ33, and iNKT TCRs by TRAV10 paired with TRAJ18. VDJdb, accessed 1 November 2021, was searched for CMV, EBV and SARS-CoV-2 annotated TCRs, excluding TCRs annotated for multiple antigens. Using fastp trimming at Q25 and MiXCR clonotype assembly, TCRdb reanalyzed the public sequencing data and kept in-frame beta chains. Rows matching on CDR3 protein sequence are summarized as one entry with the most common DNA and genes. The authors' filters were not applied to this entry. Across this sample there are approximately 48,000 distinct CDR3 sequences, with under 7% seen only once. The ten largest account for about 3% of the sample.

The study was a case-control design nested within a healthcare worker cohort in London, UK, with weekly nasopharyngeal swab PCR tests and blood sampling. Healthcare workers were recruited during the week of the UK lockdown, between 23 and 31 March 2020, and followed weekly for up to about 15 weeks. The CDR3, cysteine through phenylalanine, is 17 amino acids long. CDR3 DNA is the only sequence kept; it has 51 bases, read in frame from the first base. Taken from the germline V gene (reference sequence), the CDR1 and CDR2 loops are LNHDA and SQIVND. Unmatched junction bases come to 6, with V trimmed by 6 bases and J by 0 bases.

The origin of this receptor is an adult who was a healthcare worker with PCR-confirmed SARS-CoV-2 infection or an uninfected control (not recorded which). This receptor chain uses TRBV19 and TRBJ2-3; 13 middle bases align to TRBD2. The sequenced sample was whole blood, obtained at baseline. CDR3 loop: CASSLTSGGTSTDTQYF. The sequence in DNA is TGTGCCAGTAGCCTGACTAGCGGGGGGACTAGCACAGATACGCAGTATTTT.